Detailed here is one T cell receptor beta chain. Its matching antigen is unknown. Produced via immunoSEQ multiplex PCR; TCRdb's table is partial and in-frame only. Here the sample spans tens of thousands of clones, around 74% being singletons. ViraFEST used viral peptide pools to expand antigen-specific CD4+ T cells before sequencing. Following a roughly 9-day culture, CD4+ T cells were purified. Infection with SARS-CoV-2 occurred in the person between March and December 2020, and PCR confirmed it. Wells of some 1.9 million PBMC each were grown with about 9.5 IU/ml IL-2 and 8.5 to 10 ug/ml peptides. On days 3 and 7, fresh IL-2 medium replaced half the medium. Trimming left V 4 bases short and J 1 base short, with 16 bases between. Germline CDR1 MNHNS, CDR2 SASEGT. This CDR3 comprises 16 residues. The source of the sample is a study of vaccination effects on CD4 cells after COVID-19. Study outcomes and limitations: The study got few convalescent patients and did not collect any early post-infection timepoints.

The chain joins TRBV6-1 to TRBJ2-5; D gene ambiguous. This clonotype was sampled from a human donor who had a prior SARS-CoV-2 infection. The specimen was CD4+ T cells from PBMCs cultured with a peptide pool, collected before COVID-19 vaccination. The CDR3 DNA follows: TGTGCCAGCAGTGTTGATCCATGGGGTTTCCAAGAGACCCAGTACTTC. It codes for CASSVDPWGFQETQYF.